This TCR beta chain was identified during a study of cytomegalovirus exposure and HLA in healthy donors (TCRdb year 2017). At the level of the whole study: An earlier analysis of some 620 of the donors reported approximately 260 Gb of sequence data and 117 million unique TCR beta sequences obtained from some 170 million T cells. The number of donors typed differed by locus, with roughly 620-630 for A, B, C, DRB1 and DQB1, 522 for DQA1, under 610 for DPA1, and over 400 for DPB1. Besides the first cohort of under 700 subjects, a separate validation cohort made up of roughly 120 different subjects was used. All discovery cohort repertoires had been generated using a single sequencing platform. In a later genetic analysis, genome-wide SNP genotypes for about 65% of the 666 donors were used, and that subset was treated as a discovery cohort. High-throughput TCR immunosequencing, statistical association of individual TCRs with disease status, and machine learning were combined to predict cytomegalovirus infection status. An early release covering about 600 HLA-typed donors comprised about 290 gigabases of sequencing data and tens of millions of unique TCR sequences. HLA typing included class I and class II loci at four-digit resolution. On average, around 240,000 unique TCR beta nucleotide sequences were sequenced per donor among some 420 genotyped donors of the cohort, with roughly 18% of those sequences being non-productive. The study aimed to test whether cataloging public T cell receptors could reveal signatures of past pathogen exposure. Using immunosequencing, the study profiled T cell repertoires from approximately 700 subjects and related those repertoires to cytomegalovirus serostatus. Alongside the repertoire data, information on donor age, sex, ethnicity and CMV serostatus was compiled. Rather than using new phenotypic data, the later analysis identified candidate immune exposures from TCR beta sequences and from how often those sequences occurred across donors. Among the approximately 430 genotyped donors, roughly 80% belonged to the genetic ancestry cluster associated with self-reported Caucasian donors. An earlier analysis of about 620 of the donors applied high-throughput TCR beta sequencing to assess whether each TCR beta V gene segment acted as functional or pseudogenic. To study patterns of TCR occurrence, a later analysis re-analyzed previously published TCR beta repertoires from 666 donors and added high-resolution HLA genotyping. Several DR-DQ haplotypes were treated as single units for association and clustering because of strong linkage in the cohort.

Trimming accounts for 4 bases at V and 10 bases at J, while the number of junction bases matched to no gene is 8. From the cysteine through the phenylalanine, the CDR3 covers 15 amino acids. Only CDR3 DNA remains: 45 bases, in frame from the first base. CDR1 and CDR2, looked up from the germline V gene, are MDHEN and SYDVKM. Points the paper makes about the study in general: In both the original and validation cohorts, the classifier was reported to diagnose cytomegalovirus status with high specificity and sensitivity. When HLA alleles, especially DR and DQ, strongly co-occurred, attributing TCR associations to individual alleles was difficult. In this cohort, only TCR beta chains were sequenced, and detectable features were limited by the absence of alpha or paired-chain data. According to a later analysis, TCR association rates differed among HLA loci, with DRB1 alleles showing the most associated TCRs and HLA-C alleles showing the fewest. Some IMGT-functional V segments, including TRBV6-2 and TRBV6-3, could not be distinguished by the 87-base-pair reads and were therefore excluded. Specific HLA alleles were associated with some 15,000 TCR beta sequences at a false discovery rate of 0.05 in a later analysis. Compared with equally common non-associated chains, HLA-associated TCR beta chains in a later analysis were more clonally expanded and had lower generation probabilities. Correlated functional status among segregating V segments might reflect linkage disequilibrium, but an unknown experimental factor could not be ruled out. The presence/absence analyses assumed that sequencing depth was roughly uniform across donors, and that assumption may not be true. HLA typing was unavailable for some donors at each locus, so association tests used only the typed subset. Three of the identified cytomegalovirus-associated TCR beta chains were confirmed in vitro to be specific for cytomegalovirus antigens. Across donors, most TCR sequences were observed very rarely, whereas some public TCRs were present in many individuals. An earlier analysis of several hundred of the donors showed that most TCR beta V segments appeared in productive rearrangements either about 87% or about 30% of the time, which broadly matched IMGT annotations. Because counts were too low, some 16 rarely observed V segments, including chromosome 9 orphons, were excluded from the earlier analysis of 500 to 700 of the donors. V-gene and J-gene trimming of TCR beta chains was associated with a missense DCLRE1C variant in a later genetic analysis, and the association was replicated in an independent cohort. A further reported finding was that TCR beta sequences accurately predicted the HLA-A and HLA-B alleles for most subjects in the first cohort. In a later genetic analysis, fewer N-insertions in productive TCRs were reported among donors in an Asian-associated ancestry cluster than the 666-donor mean. Immune exposure information for the cohort was limited to CMV serostatus. A group of highly shared sequence variants was considered likely to be a technical artifact of the sequencing pipeline. Most CMV-associated TCR beta chains appeared to be HLA-restricted in a later analysis, and the HLA associations seemed to be driven largely by CMV exposure. Several of the top co-occurrence clusters appeared to be linked to parvovirus B19, influenza, CMV and Epstein-Barr virus, according to a later analysis. A total of roughly 160 TCR beta chains were listed by the study as associated with cytomegalovirus. According to the authors, the approach could potentially be generalized to other disease states and immunological phenotypes.

To prepare the library, the immunoSEQ multiplex PCR assay was applied. A mixture of 60 forward primers for TCR Vbeta segments and 13 reverse primers for TCR Jbeta segments was used in the multiplex PCR. The CDR3 region of rearranged TCR beta genes was amplified from genomic DNA with a multiplex PCR assay. The Illumina HiSeq System was used to sequence the amplified TCR beta libraries as 87-base-pair reads. The authors' analysis ran thus. A later analysis tallied 75 million to 95 million unique TCR beta chains across the 550 to 850 repertoires, and around 10 million of those chains were shared by two or more donors. To remove PCR and sequencing errors, raw reads were error-corrected and collapsed into unique sequences using a nearest-neighbor algorithm that merged closely related sequences. CDR3 sequences were aligned to IMGT reference sequences to assign V, D and J gene segments. For a sequence to be retained, at least a six-nucleotide match to both a V gene segment and a J gene segment was required. Rearrangements were classified as productive when the CDR3 lacked stop codons and remained in frame with V and J, and all other rearrangements were classified as non-productive. Following IMGT convention, CDR3 was defined as the stretch from the second conserved V-encoded cysteine up to the conserved J-encoded phenylalanine. The earlier analysis of about 590 of the donors excluded sequences that lacked an unambiguous match to a single V gene segment. An earlier analysis of fewer than 750 of the donors classified V segments as functional when productive rearrangements were above 56.7% and as segregating when the standard deviation between donors was above 5%. A statistical classification framework was built to diagnose cytomegalovirus status from the catalog of TCR beta chain sequences. In a later analysis, V and J genes were assigned by comparing TCR nucleotide sequences against IMGT/GENE-DB human TR gene sequences. Using the TCRdist pipeline, a later analysis assigned CDR3 sequences along with most-parsimonious VDJ recombination scenarios. In a later analysis, every TCR beta chain was defined by the combination of its CDR3 amino acid sequence and its V-gene family, and reads without a unique V-gene family were dropped. As a way to deal with suspected cross-contamination and a sequencing artifact, a later analysis dropped under 600 nucleotide sequences that were highly shared and had low generation probability. In a later analysis, a clonal expansion index was calculated for each public chain from normalized within-repertoire ranks of inferred template counts. In a later analysis, generation probabilities were computed with a VDJ recombination model fitted to out-of-frame rearrangements, and the resulting probabilities were checked against IGoR. A later analysis scored TCR-TCR, TCR-HLA and TCR-CMV co-occurrence with hypergeometric tests, applying a repertoire-size bias correction to TCR pairs. In a later analysis, false discovery rates were estimated by permuting HLA or CMV assignments 20 times. A later analysis grouped co-occurring TCRs with DBSCAN, adding TCRdist sequence similarity when clustering within HLA-allele-positive subsets. Repertoires with fewer than 30,000 or more than 120,000 public chains were left out of co-occurrence clustering, as were a handful of repertoires with anomalous nucleotide sharing. TCRdb obtained this table from immuneACCESS and retained in-frame rearrangements with V and J assigned. These tables miss some clones; where compared with another copy, unresolved V genes account for less than half of the shortfall, and the remainder is unexplained. V and J calls and clone size come straight from that table; D and trimming were deduced from the DNA. The sample table shows some 170,000 clones, and roughly 81% are seen once. The biggest ten clones account for 4.9% of the sample.

Note on this clone: No antigen is known for it. It has no much larger one-base neighbor in the sample; base qualities were not kept.

In total, more than 500 healthy bone marrow donors made up the cohort. Cohort members were all nominally healthy when sampled, although unrecorded immune exposures were likely present. The donor was CMV seropositive and belonged to the group of more than 250 seropositive cohort members. Every donor gave a peripheral blood sample, and the peripheral blood mononuclear cells from that sample were used for TCR beta sequencing. The Qiagen DNeasy Blood Extraction Kit was used to extract genomic DNA from the blood cell samples. This receptor was identified in a young woman in good health and CMV-seropositive. What was sequenced was PBMCs. The chain employs TRBV28 and TRBJ1-6; 9 junctional bases match TRBD1. For the CDR3, the sequence is CASSWDRVRGSPLHF. The DNA reads TGTGCCAGCAGTTGGGACAGGGTGAGAGGATCACCCCTCCACTTT.